This T cell receptor beta chain was observed in a study of T cells in Graves' hyperthyroidism and ophthalmopathy. The overall study: Peripheral blood samples were taken at initial diagnosis, prior to any treatment.

The table lists this clonotype with a few counts. This CDR3 has 16 residues. Germline V gene lookup returns CDR1 SGHTA and CDR2 FQGNSA. Trimming removed 2 bases from V and 5 bases from J; junction bases left unmatched: 7. Authors of the study amplified TCR beta CDR3 regions from RNA transcripts. HTBI primers were used for first-round RT-PCR of the TCR CDR3. Each CDR3 protein gets one entry after TCRdb re-called the multiplex PCR reads with MiXCR. The table includes hundreds of thousands of distinct CDR3 sequences, approximately 14% detected once. A Clinical Activity Score of at least 3, a NOSPECS grade of at least 4 and a duration under 3 months were recorded in the ophthalmopathy patients. Exclusion followed for patients with uncontrolled infection, other autoimmune disease, pregnancy or lactation. 10 ml fresh peripheral blood yielded the PBMCs.

Sequenced: blood. The receptor was isolated from a woman aged 40-49 years with Graves' ophthalmopathy. The chain carries TRBV7-2 and TRBJ2-5, with 11 bases identical to TRBD2. CDR3 in amino acids: CASSLMNSGGAETQYF. DNA of the CDR3: TGTGCCAGCAGCTTAATGAATAGCGGGGGGGCCGAGACCCAGTACTTC.